The 24 T cell receptor beta chains presented below share a single source sample, sequenced in a study of spatial heterogeneity in lung cancer. Time point of the sample: sample taken at primary tumor resection. Tumor, nontumor lung or frozen PBMC supplied whole RNA, sequenced without sorting. TCRdb independently ran MiXCR on the 5' RACE reads; one entry per CDR3 protein. This table holds roughly 11,000 distinct CDR3 sequences, more than 15% found once. This specimen was PBMCs, taken at surgery. The receptors here all came from a male donor with early-stage non-small cell lung cancer.

In this sample, this clonotype turned up a few times. Written as DNA, the CDR3 is TGCAGCGTCAACGACAGGGGACTAGAGACCCAGTACTTC. Residues: CSVNDRGLETQYF. V usage is TRBV29-1 and J usage is TRBJ2-5; 8 bases agree with TRBD1. Per the germline V gene, CDR1 is SQVTM and CDR2 is ANQGSEA. The V and J ends lost 6 bases and 4 bases, in that order; junction bases with no gene match: 7. CDR3 length: 13 amino acids.

This clonotype was counted at least ten times. V and J are TRBV18 and TRBJ2-1, with 14 bases matching TRBD2. The CDR3 covers 16 residues. Germline assignment: CDR1 KGHSH and CDR2 LQKENI. Germline trimming cut 0 bases from V and 9 bases from J; bases unmatched to any gene: 4. Here the CDR3 DNA reads TGTGCCAGCTCACCACCGGGACTAGCGGGAGAAGGTGAGCAGTTCTTC. It specifies CASSPPGLAGEGEQFF.

This clonotype is medium-sized by share. The DNA of the CDR3 is TGTGCCAGCAGCAAGGGGACGGACAACGAGCAGTACTTC. As protein: CASSKGTDNEQYF. The J gene is TRBJ2-7, the V gene TRBV9; D is perhaps TRBD1 or TRBD2 (5 bases each). Per the germline V gene, CDR1 is SGDLS and CDR2 is YYNGEE. This CDR3 spans 13 amino acids. Deletions cut 4 bases from V and 5 bases from J, with 13 bases between.

The chain uses TRBV7-9 and TRBJ1-6; D gene ambiguous. V shed 3 bases and J shed 6 bases, with 12 bases lying between them. Germline lookup yields CDR1 SEHNR and CDR2 FQNEAQ (reference sequence). The CDR3 has 15 residues. The CDR3 bases are TGTGCCAGCAGCTTTGGCGGCAGCCCTAATTCACCCCTCCACTTT. The encoded protein is CASSFGGSPNSPLHF.

V usage is TRBV6-6 and J usage is TRBJ2-1, with TRBD2 as a possible D gene (5 bases). Trimming stripped 2 bases from V and 8 bases from J, with 10 bases between. Germline CDR1 reads MNHNY; CDR2 reads SVGAGI (reference sequence). This CDR3 contains 13 residues. The CDR3: CASSYPGIDEQFF. CDR3 nucleotide sequence: TGTGCCAGCAGTTACCCCGGGATCGATGAGCAGTTCTTC.

J is TRBJ2-2 and V is TRBV27; D unresolved. CDR3 length: 12 residues. V lost 3 bases to trimming and J lost 6 bases, with 5 bases between them. Germline V lookup: CDR1 MNHEY, CDR2 SMNVEV (reference sequence). CDR3 DNA sequence: TGTGCCAGCAGTTTCAGACCCGGGGAGCTGTTTTTT. Protein product: CASSFRPGELFF.

Ten or more counts support this clonotype. Mismatch with germline at one junction end may stem from a read error. CDR3 protein: CSAPLTPF. The DNA for the CDR3 is TGCAGTGCTCCCTTGACGCCTTTC. The gene calls are TRBV20-1 and TRBJ2-7; D unresolved. This CDR3 has 8 amino acids. Germline V gene sequence: CDR1 DFQATT, CDR2 SNEGSKA (reference sequence).

In its sample, this clonotype was seen many times. This chain links TRBV28 with TRBJ2-7; 8 nucleotides match TRBD2. Unmatched junction bases numbered 3, after V lost 3 bases and J lost 2 bases. The CDR3 has 14 amino acids. Germline lookup yields CDR1 MDHEN and CDR2 SYDVKM. CDR3 loop: CASSLGLDAYEQYF. CDR3 nucleotide sequence: TGTGCCAGCAGTTTGGGACTAGACGCCTACGAGCAGTACTTC.

This chain uses TRBV28 with TRBJ2-1; possibly TRBD1 for D (5 bases). Germline values: CDR1 MDHEN, CDR2 SYDVKM. Trimming left V 4 bases short and J 11 bases short, with 9 bases between. CDR3 length equals 11 residues. The CDR3 sequence: CASSWTNKQFF. In DNA, the CDR3 is TGTGCCAGCAGTTGGACAAATAAGCAGTTCTTC.

This clonotype showed up many times. This chain uses TRBV3-1 with TRBJ2-7, with D possibly being TRBD1 or TRBD2 (5 bases each). Germline V CDR1 and CDR2: LGHDT, YNNKEL (reference sequence). With 3 bases removed from V and 5 bases from J, the gap between germline ends came to 14 bases. The CDR3 covers 14 residues. The CDR3 sequence is CASSQTGTHHEQYF. The CDR3 nucleotides are TGTGCCAGCAGCCAGACCGGGACCCACCACGAGCAGTACTTC.

This chain joins TRBV29-1 and TRBJ2-2; possibly TRBD2 for D (5 bases). The CDR3 contains 12 residues. Germline CDR1 reads SQVTM; CDR2 reads ANQGSEA. V was shortened by 6 bases and J by 6 bases, with 11 bases between the two germline ends. The CDR3 here is CSVFYGAGELFF. The DNA of the CDR3 is TGCAGCGTGTTCTACGGGGCCGGGGAGCTGTTTTTT.

Turning to this clonotype: Germline and junction disagree at one end, which may indicate a read error. The V call is TRBV6-5, the J call TRBJ1-1, with a tentative D call TRBD1 (6 bases). Germline lookup yields CDR1 MNHEY and CDR2 SVGAGI. This CDR3 comprises 14 residues. DNA for the CDR3: TGTGCCAGCAGTTACAGGGGGACGAACGCTGAAGCTTTCTTT. This sequence encodes CASSYRGTNAEAFF.

The CDR3 bases are TGTGCCAGCAAGGGACTAGCGGGAGGGCCCCACGAGCAGTACTTC. The encoded protein is CASKGLAGGPHEQYF. The chain uses TRBV28 and TRBJ2-7; 16 positions agree with TRBD2. V lost 7 bases and J lost 5; bases outside the gene matches: 5. CDR1 and CDR2 from the germline V gene are MDHEN and SYDVKM. The CDR3 is 15 amino acids.

The V gene is TRBV28, the J gene TRBJ2-7, with TRBD2 matching over 9 bases. Germline V gene data show CDR1 as MDHEN and CDR2 as SYDVKM. V was clipped by 6 bases and J by 3 bases; unmatched bases: 9. The CDR3 has 15 residues. Here the CDR3 reads CASSNFSGSFYEQYF. Written as DNA, the CDR3 is TGTGCCAGCAGCAACTTTAGCGGGAGTTTCTACGAGCAGTACTTC.

This clonotype turned up a few times. CDR3 bases: TGCGCCAGCAGCTTGTACCAGGGGGCGGCCTACAATGAGCAGTTCTTC. Protein sequence: CASSLYQGAAYNEQFF. The chain uses TRBV5-1 and TRBJ2-1; 8 bases line up with TRBD1. The CDR3 length is 16 residues. V shed 1 base and J 2 bases; nucleotides not matched to a gene: 5. Germline V gene lookup returns CDR1 SGHRS and CDR2 YFSETQ.

This chain uses TRBV7-2 with TRBJ1-6; D not resolved. CDR1 is SGHTA, CDR2 FQGNSA, per germline. The CDR3 has 13 residues. Trimming stripped 3 bases from V and 11 bases from J, with 11 bases between. CDR3 sequence (DNA): TGTGCCAGCAGCTTCAAAGGGAATCCACCCCTCCACTTT. Encoded protein: CASSFKGNPPLHF.

About this clonotype: The junction and the germline gene differ at one end; a read error may be behind it. V is TRBV30 and J is TRBJ1-1, with D unclear. The CDR3 loop spans 8 amino acids. CDR1 and CDR2 (germline): GTSNPN, SVGIG (reference sequence). The CDR3 region is CAWSMSIF. The CDR3 DNA is TGTGCCTGGAGTATGTCGATCTTT.

The chain uses TRBV27 and TRBJ2-7, with D perhaps TRBD1 (6 bases). CDR3 length: 14 residues. Germline V gene lookup returns CDR1 MNHEY and CDR2 SMNVEV (reference sequence). V shed 3 bases and J shed 4 bases, with 13 bases lying between them. The CDR3: CASSFRGGKYEQYF. The CDR3 DNA reads TGTGCCAGCAGTTTTCGAGGGGGAAAGTACGAGCAGTACTTC.

The chain couples TRBV28 to TRBJ1-1; a weak D match, TRBD1 (5 bases). This CDR3 has 19 residues. V was shortened by 5 bases and J by 1 base, with 26 bases between the two germline ends. Germline V gene sequence: CDR1 MDHEN, CDR2 SYDVKM. CDR3 sequence: CASSREATGFSSWNTEAFF. CDR3 coding DNA: TGTGCCAGCAGTCGAGAGGCTACAGGTTTTTCCTCGTGGAACACTGAAGCTTTCTTT.

This clonotype was recorded a few times. V is TRBV12-3 or TRBV12-4 and J is TRBJ1-2; D is perhaps TRBD1 (5 bases). This CDR3 spans 12 amino acids. Trimming removed 5 bases from V and 3 bases from J, with 7 bases in between. CDR3 in amino acids: CASSGTDYGYTF. In DNA form, the CDR3 reads TGTGCCAGCAGTGGGACGGACTATGGCTACACCTTC.

V and J are TRBV7-8 and TRBJ2-3; possible D gene TRBD1, 6 bases. The CDR3 length is 15 residues. Per germline, CDR1 SGHVS and CDR2 FQNEAQ. V was trimmed by 2 bases and J by 2 bases, leaving 11 bases between them. The chain's CDR3 is CASSLLQGPTDTQYF. The CDR3 bases are TGTGCCAGCAGCTTACTACAGGGACCCACAGATACGCAGTATTTT.

V gene TRBV30 combines with J gene TRBJ2-7; D is possibly TRBD2 (5 bases). The germline V gene has CDR1 GTSNPN and CDR2 SVGIG (reference sequence). The CDR3 totals 13 residues. V lost 6 bases and J lost 5, with 17 bases in between. CDR3 amino acids: CACINGETNEQYF. The CDR3 DNA follows: TGTGCCTGTATTAACGGGGAAACCAACGAGCAGTACTTC.

The chain couples TRBV18 to TRBJ2-1, with 8 nucleotides matching TRBD2. The CDR3 covers 16 residues. From germline, CDR1 is KGHSH and CDR2 LQKENI. V lost 3 bases and J lost 5; bases outside the gene matches: 9. The CDR3 DNA sequence: TGTGCCAGCTCACCTGTAGCCACTAGCGGTAACAATGAGCAGTTCTTC. Its protein product is CASSPVATSGNNEQFF.

This clonotype was seen at least ten times. The gene calls are TRBV27 and TRBJ1-1; D is perhaps TRBD1 (5 bases). Trimming cost V 9 bases and J 0 bases, with 14 bases left between them. Germline assignment: CDR1 MNHEY and CDR2 SMNVEV (reference sequence). The CDR3 spans 14 residues. As DNA, the CDR3 is TGTGCCAGGACCGTCGAGGGGCTGAACACTGAAGCTTTCTTT. It codes for CARTVEGLNTEAFF.